This T cell receptor (beta chain) stems from a study of CD8+CD57+ T cells in acquired aplastic anemia. The overall study: Each DNA sample taken from sorted CD4+ and CD8+ cells came to around 2.9 ug on average. Study outcomes and limitations: In common between the patients and the controls were twenty-nine CD8+ CDR3 sequences.

The CDR3 consists of 15 residues. Unmatched junction bases numbered 7, after V lost 8 bases and J lost 1 base. Germline assignment: CDR1 MGHDK and CDR2 SYGVNS. All patients picked for sequencing had shown, by flow cytometry, an expansion of CD8+CD57+ cells. The cohort consisted entirely of patients having severe acquired aplastic anemia. The blood sampling took place in patients who had so far received no therapy. This clonotype was seen just once. Its antigen is as yet unknown. The TCR beta profiling, which covered VDJ combination and CDR3 sequence, was carried out using genomic DNA as the template. TCRdb reprocessed the reads via MiXCR and lists one record per CDR3 protein. The sample lists about 190,000 distinct CDR3 sequences, around 45% occurring once.

The chain combines TRBV25-1 with TRBJ1-5; TRBD1 matches at 8 bases. The clonotype originates from a human donor with aplastic anemia. Sequencing was performed on sorted CD4+, CD8+, or CD8+CD57+ T cells (not recorded which) from PBMCs. CDR3 protein: CASGQGEGSNQPQHF. CDR3 DNA sequence: TGTGCCAGCGGACAGGGCGAGGGGAGCAATCAGCCCCAGCATTTT. The whole variable domain, remainder taken from reference TRBV25-1 and TRBJ1-5, is EADIYQTPRYLVIGTGKKITLECSQTMGHDKMYWYQQDPGMELHLIHYSYGVNSTEKGDLSSESTVSRIRTEHFPLTLESARPSHTSQYLCASGQGEGSNQPQHFGDGTRLSIL.